The 20 T cell receptor beta chains in this list originate from one sample, sequenced in a study of cytomegalovirus exposure and HLA in healthy donors. Both 60 Vbeta primers and 13 Jbeta primers went into the PCR. TCRdb's table, derived via immunoSEQ multiplex PCR, lists solely in-frame clones and lacks some. This table holds 180,000 or so clones, 82% found once. Sequencing used PBMCs. The receptors come from a man aged 35 to 55 in good health and CMV-seronegative.

The chain uses TRBV11-3 and TRBJ2-6; possibly TRBD1 for D (5 bases). Germline V gene lookup returns CDR1 SGHNT and CDR2 YENEEA. The CDR3 extends over 15 amino acids. The V and J ends lost 5 bases and 1 base respectively, with 9 bases between them. Here the CDR3 DNA reads TGTGCCAGCAGCCCCAGGGTTTCTGGGGCCAACGTCCTGACTTTC. This codes for CASSPRVSGANVLTF.

In DNA, the CDR3 is TGCGCCAGCAGCCAAGGGATCCGGGACACTGAAAAACTGTTTTTT. Translated: CASSQGIRDTEKLFF. The J gene is TRBJ1-4, the V gene TRBV4-3; a weak D match, TRBD1 (6 bases). From germline, CDR1 is LGHNA and CDR2 YSLEER. Trimming shortened V by 1 base and J by 7 bases, and 13 bases separated the two germline ends. The CDR3 loop spans 15 amino acids.

The chain employs TRBV11-2 and TRBJ2-3, with 9 bases identical to TRBD2. The V gene end was trimmed by 5 bases and the J gene end by 0 bases; junction bases not matched to a gene: 12. In germline, CDR1 is SGHAT, CDR2 FQNNGV. CDR3 size: 18 residues. DNA of the CDR3: TGTGCCAGCAGCCTAGGGCGCGGGAGGGGTCCTAGCACAGATACGCAGTATTTT. Encoded protein: CASSLGRGRGPSTDTQYF.

This chain connects TRBV7-2 to TRBJ2-5; TRBD1 aligns across 8 bases. The germline V gene has CDR1 SGHTA and CDR2 FQGNSA. The CDR3 contains 15 residues. The J segment lost 5 bases and the V segment lost 4 bases, leaving 9 bases of the junction unmatched. The CDR3 spells CASSSMTGAWETQYF. CDR3 DNA: TGTGCCAGCAGCTCAATGACAGGGGCCTGGGAGACCCAGTACTTC.

The chain employs TRBV28 and TRBJ2-7, with a tentative D call TRBD1 (6 bases). This CDR3 has 11 residues. Germline V CDR1 and CDR2: MDHEN, SYDVKM. The V gene lost 7 bases and the J gene lost 6 bases, with 10 bases spanning the gap. CDR3 in amino acids: CASKGVFEQYF. The DNA of the CDR3 is TGTGCCAGCAAGGGGGTTTTCGAGCAGTACTTC.

In nucleotides, the CDR3 is TGTGCCAGCAGCCAAGTGGGACAGGGCCACGAGCAGTACTTC. Protein sequence: CASSQVGQGHEQYF. V gene TRBV4-2 combines with J gene TRBJ2-7, with 9 positions matching TRBD1. V gave up 1 base and J gave up 5 bases; unmatched junction bases: 3. Germline V gene data show CDR1 as LGHNA and CDR2 as YNFKEQ. CDR3 size: 14 residues.

The chain links TRBV6-5 to TRBJ2-1; no firm D call. CDR1 and CDR2 (germline): MNHEY, SVGAGI. The CDR3 has 13 amino acids. V lost 0 bases, J lost 5 bases, and 5 bases lay in between. CDR3 sequence reads: CASSYSLNNEQFF. The CDR3 DNA follows: TGTGCCAGCAGTTACTCGCTAAACAATGAGCAGTTCTTC.

This clone turned up a few times. The rearrangement joins TRBV6-1 to TRBJ1-5; D gene unclear. V was trimmed by 2 bases and J by 0 bases, leaving 11 bases between them. There are 16 residues in the CDR3. Per germline, CDR1 MNHNS and CDR2 SASEGT. This CDR3 reads CASSEWAPYSNQPQHF. In nucleotides, the CDR3 is TGTGCCAGCAGTGAATGGGCACCTTATAGCAATCAGCCCCAGCATTTT.

This clone was seen more than once but under ten times. The chain carries TRBV28 and TRBJ2-7, with 7 bases matching TRBD2. The CDR3 spans 15 residues. With V trimmed by 2 bases and J by 2 bases, 6 bases remained unmatched. In germline, CDR1 is MDHEN, CDR2 SYDVKM. This chain's CDR3 is CASSLGAGETYEQYF. CDR3 coding DNA: TGTGCCAGCAGTTTAGGCGCGGGAGAGACCTACGAGCAGTACTTC.

The V gene is TRBV5-1, the J gene TRBJ2-3; 8 nucleotides align to TRBD1. The trim removed 0 bases at V and 9 bases at J, leaving 9 bases unmatched. Germline CDR1 is SGHRS and CDR2 is YFSETQ. The CDR3 has 15 amino acids. The CDR3 DNA reads TGCGCCAGCAGCTTGGCGGACAGGGACCTCAAGACGCAGTATTTT. This encodes CASSLADRDLKTQYF.

This rearrangement joins TRBV7-9 to TRBJ1-4; the D gene is possibly TRBD1 (6 bases). Trimming stripped 3 bases from V and 8 bases from J, with 16 bases between. The CDR3 consists of 15 residues. Germline V gene lookup returns CDR1 SEHNR and CDR2 FQNEAQ (reference sequence). CDR3 sequence: CASSFGDKHLEKLFF. The CDR3 nucleotides are TGTGCCAGCAGCTTTGGGGACAAGCATTTGGAAAAACTGTTTTTT.

The rearrangement joins TRBV10-2 to TRBJ2-2; D remains ambiguous. Trimming took off 5 bases at V and 2 bases at J, with 3 bases between the two ends. The germline V gene encodes CDR1 WSHSY and CDR2 SAAADI. The CDR3 spans 12 residues. CDR3 sequence reads: CASSYNTGELFF. CDR3 bases: TGCGCCAGCAGTTATAACACCGGGGAGCTGTTTTTT.

The gene calls are TRBV2 and TRBJ1-5, with 7 bases identical to TRBD1. V dropped 6 bases and J dropped 6; count of bases not matched to a gene: 8. CDR1 is SNHLY and CDR2 is FYNNEI in the germline V gene. The CDR3 sequence is 14 residues long. The CDR3 nucleotides read TGTGCCAGCAGGGGGGACAGCTTAGTTCAGCCCCAGCATTTT. The encoded protein is CASRGDSLVQPQHF.

This chain links TRBV9 with TRBJ1-1, with TRBD1 matching 8 bases. V was pared by 4 bases and J by 1 base, with 6 bases of the junction left unmatched. The CDR3 sequence is 15 residues long. Germline V lookup: CDR1 SGDLS, CDR2 YYNGEE. This chain's CDR3 is CASSPWTGRNTEAFF. DNA of the CDR3: TGTGCCAGCAGCCCGTGGACAGGGCGGAACACTGAAGCTTTCTTT.

V usage is TRBV18 and J usage is TRBJ2-7; 8 nucleotides match TRBD2. Germline V gene sequence: CDR1 KGHSH, CDR2 LQKENI. This CDR3 contains 16 residues. V lost 6 bases and J lost 6; bases outside the gene matches: 16. The CDR3 reads CASSTRGAGDLGEQYF. The DNA for the CDR3 is TGTGCCAGCTCGACAAGGGGAGCGGGAGATCTAGGCGAGCAGTACTTC.

A few counts support this clone. This chain uses TRBV2 with TRBJ1-2; the D is unclear. V was pared by 3 bases and J by 5 bases, with 7 bases between. CDR3 length equals 12 residues. Germline V gene lookup returns CDR1 SNHLY and CDR2 FYNNEI. For the CDR3, the DNA is TGTGCCAGCAGTGACGGCGGGTATGGCTACACCTTC. Translated, it gives CASSDGGYGYTF.

A note on this clone: Other DNA sequences in this sample translate to the same CDR3. This sequence joins TRBV6-5 and TRBJ1-5; D call uncertain. The germline V gene has CDR1 MNHEY and CDR2 SVGAGI. The V and J ends lost 0 bases and 0 bases respectively, with 3 bases between them. There are 14 residues in the CDR3. The CDR3 DNA follows: TGTGCCAGCAGTTACTCCCGTAGCAATCAGCCCCAGCATTTT. Its protein is CASSYSRSNQPQHF.

V is TRBV28 and J is TRBJ2-7; D remains unclear. Germline V gene lookup returns CDR1 MDHEN and CDR2 SYDVKM. V lost 2 bases to trimming and J lost 5 bases, with 13 bases between them. There are 14 residues in the CDR3. This CDR3 reads CASSLKASLHEQYF. The CDR3 DNA is TGTGCCAGCAGTTTAAAGGCTAGTCTACACGAGCAGTACTTC.

This clone appeared a single time. CDR3 in amino acids: CASRTRGGGNQPQHF. CDR3 coding DNA: TGTGCCAGCAGGACCCGGGGTGGGGGGAATCAGCCCCAGCATTTT. The rearrangement uses TRBV6-6 and TRBJ1-5, with a possible D match to TRBD1 (5 bases). Trimming removed 6 bases at V and 4 bases at J, with 16 bases between. The CDR3 consists of 15 residues. Germline CDR1 and CDR2: MNHNY and SVGAGI (reference sequence).

The J gene is TRBJ2-7, the V gene TRBV7-2, with TRBD2 matching 9 bases. The V gene's germline CDR1 is SGHTA and CDR2 FQGNSA. The V segment lost 7 bases and the J segment 3 bases; nucleotides outside the gene matches: 10. This CDR3 is 15 amino acids long. The CDR3 nucleotides are TGTGCCAGCACGCTTCAGAGACTAGCGGTCTACGAGCAGTACTTC. Residues: CASTLQRLAVYEQYF.